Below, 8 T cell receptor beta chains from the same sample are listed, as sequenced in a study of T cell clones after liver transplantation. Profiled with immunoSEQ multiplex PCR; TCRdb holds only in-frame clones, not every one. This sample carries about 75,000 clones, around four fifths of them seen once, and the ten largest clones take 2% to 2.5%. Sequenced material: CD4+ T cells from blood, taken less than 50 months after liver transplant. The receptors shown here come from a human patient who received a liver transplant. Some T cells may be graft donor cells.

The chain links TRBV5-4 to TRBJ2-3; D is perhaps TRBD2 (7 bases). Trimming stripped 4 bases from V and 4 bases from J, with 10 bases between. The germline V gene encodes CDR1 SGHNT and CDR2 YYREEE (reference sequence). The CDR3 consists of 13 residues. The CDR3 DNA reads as TGTGCCAGCAGCCGGGGGGCCCCAGATACGCAGTATTTT. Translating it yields CASSRGAPDTQYF.

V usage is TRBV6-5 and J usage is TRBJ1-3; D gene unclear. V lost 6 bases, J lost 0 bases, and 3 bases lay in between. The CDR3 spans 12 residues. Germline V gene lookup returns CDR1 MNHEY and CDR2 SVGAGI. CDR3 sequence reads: CASRNSGNTIYF. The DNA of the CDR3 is TGTGCCAGCAGGAACTCTGGAAACACCATATATTTT.

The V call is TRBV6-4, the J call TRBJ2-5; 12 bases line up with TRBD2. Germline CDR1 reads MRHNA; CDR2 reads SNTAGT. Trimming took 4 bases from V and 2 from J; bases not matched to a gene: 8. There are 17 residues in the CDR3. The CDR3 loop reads CASSGLPSGRGQETQYF. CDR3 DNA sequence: TGTGCCAGCAGTGGGCTTCCTAGCGGGAGGGGTCAAGAGACCCAGTACTTC.

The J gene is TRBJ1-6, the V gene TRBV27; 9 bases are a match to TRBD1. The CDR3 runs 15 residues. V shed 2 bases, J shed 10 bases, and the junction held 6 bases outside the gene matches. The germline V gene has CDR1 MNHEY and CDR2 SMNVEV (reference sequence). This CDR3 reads CASSLADRGWSPLHF. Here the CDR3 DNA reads TGTGCCAGCAGTTTAGCGGACAGGGGTTGGTCACCCCTCCACTTT.

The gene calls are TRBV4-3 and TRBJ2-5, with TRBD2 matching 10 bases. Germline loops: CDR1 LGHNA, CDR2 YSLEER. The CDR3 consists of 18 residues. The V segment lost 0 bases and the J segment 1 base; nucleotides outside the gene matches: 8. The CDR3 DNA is TGCGCCAGCAGCCAAGATCACCGGACTAGCGGAGTCCAAGAGACCCAGTACTTC. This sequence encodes CASSQDHRTSGVQETQYF.

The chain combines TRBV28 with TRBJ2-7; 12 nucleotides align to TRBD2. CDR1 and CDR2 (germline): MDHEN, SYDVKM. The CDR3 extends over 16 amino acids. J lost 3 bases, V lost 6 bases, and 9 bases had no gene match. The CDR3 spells CASRERLAGAFYEQYF. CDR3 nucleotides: TGTGCCAGCAGGGAAAGACTAGCGGGAGCCTTCTACGAGCAGTACTTC.

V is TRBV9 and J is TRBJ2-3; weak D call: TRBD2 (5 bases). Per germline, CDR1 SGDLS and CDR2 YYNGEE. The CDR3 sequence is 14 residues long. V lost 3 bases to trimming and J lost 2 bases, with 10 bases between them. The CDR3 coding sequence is TGTGCCAGCAGCGCACTAGAATCCACAGATACGCAGTATTTT. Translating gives CASSALESTDTQYF.

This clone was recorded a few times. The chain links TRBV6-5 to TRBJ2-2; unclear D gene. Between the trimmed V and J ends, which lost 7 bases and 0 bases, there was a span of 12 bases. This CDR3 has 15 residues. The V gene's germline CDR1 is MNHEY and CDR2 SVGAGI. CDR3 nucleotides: TGTGCCAGCAATGCCCGAGGCTCGAACACCGGGGAGCTGTTTTTT. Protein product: CASNARGSNTGELFF.